This T cell receptor beta chain was observed in a study of shared clonotypes between healthy human individuals. Produced via immunoSEQ multiplex PCR; TCRdb's table is partial and in-frame only. The sample records about 2 million clones, roughly 95% being singletons. Every one of the donors was a Caucasian adult that lived in Nashville, Tennessee. CD4+ cells underwent separation, giving CD45RA+ naive and CD45RA-negative memory subsets. The sample consisted of naive CD4+ T cells sorted from blood. The subset: CD45RA+ positively selected. This TCR came from a man aged 18 to 30 in good health.

CDR3 sequence reads: CASSLPGLEQYF. In DNA form, the CDR3 reads TGTGCCAGCAGTTTACCAGGGCTCGAGCAGTACTTC. This chain links TRBV28 with TRBJ2-7, with D perhaps matching TRBD1 (5 bases). Germline loops: CDR1 MDHEN, CDR2 SYDVKM. The CDR3 sequence is 12 residues long. The ends were cut back, 2 bases at V and 6 bases at J, with 8 bases in the middle.